The source of this TCR beta chain is a study of T cell changes during pregnancy in multiple sclerosis. Method: immunoSEQ multiplex PCR; TCRdb's copy keeps in-frame clones and lacks some. This table has around 97,000 clones, 90% appearing once. The V gene lost 7 bases and the J gene lost 10 bases, with 19 bases spanning the gap. The length of the CDR3 is 14 residues. Germline values: CDR1 MNHNY, CDR2 SVGAGI (reference sequence). The receptor was derived from a female donor in good health, enrolled as a control in a pregnancy study. The sample here was peripheral blood, taken in the second trimester of pregnancy. The chain links TRBV6-6 to TRBJ1-4; the D gene is possibly TRBD1 (6 bases). The CDR3 DNA reads as TGTGCCAGCACCGATCAGGGGTCATTGGGAAAACTGTTTTTT. This translates into CASTDQGSLGKLFF.